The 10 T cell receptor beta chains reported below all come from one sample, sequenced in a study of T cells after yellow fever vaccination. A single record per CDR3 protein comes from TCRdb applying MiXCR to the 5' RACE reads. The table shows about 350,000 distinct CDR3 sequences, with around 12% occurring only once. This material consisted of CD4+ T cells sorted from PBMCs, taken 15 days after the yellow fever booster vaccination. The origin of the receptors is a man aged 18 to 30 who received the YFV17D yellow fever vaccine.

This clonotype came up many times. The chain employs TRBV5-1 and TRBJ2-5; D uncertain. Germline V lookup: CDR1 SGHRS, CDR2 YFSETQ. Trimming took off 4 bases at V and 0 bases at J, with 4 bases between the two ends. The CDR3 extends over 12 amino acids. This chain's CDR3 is CASSGDQETQYF. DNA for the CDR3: TGCGCCAGCAGCGGGGACCAAGAGACCCAGTACTTC.

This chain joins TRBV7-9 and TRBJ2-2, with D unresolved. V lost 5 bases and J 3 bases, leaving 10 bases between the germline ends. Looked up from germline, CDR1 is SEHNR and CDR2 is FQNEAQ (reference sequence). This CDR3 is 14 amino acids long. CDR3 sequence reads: CASSPLFDTGELFF. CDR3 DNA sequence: TGTGCCAGCAGCCCACTTTTCGACACCGGGGAGCTGTTTTTT. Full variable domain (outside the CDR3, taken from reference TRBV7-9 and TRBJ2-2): DTGVSQNPRHKITKRGQNVTFRCDPISEHNRLYWYRQTLGQGPEFLTYFQNEAQLEKSRLLSDRFSAERPKGSFSTLEIQRTEQGDSAMYLCASSPLFDTGELFFGEGSRLTVL.

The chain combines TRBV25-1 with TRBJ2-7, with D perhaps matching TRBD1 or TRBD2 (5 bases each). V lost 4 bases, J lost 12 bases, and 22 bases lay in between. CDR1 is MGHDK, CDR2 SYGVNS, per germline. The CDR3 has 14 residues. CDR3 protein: CASSVSGTDTPLYF. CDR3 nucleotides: TGTGCCAGCAGTGTCTCCGGGACCGATACTCCCCTGTACTTC.

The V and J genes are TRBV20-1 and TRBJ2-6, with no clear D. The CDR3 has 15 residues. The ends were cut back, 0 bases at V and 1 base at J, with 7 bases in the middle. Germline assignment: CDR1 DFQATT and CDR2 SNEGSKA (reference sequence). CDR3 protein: CSARDLRSGANVLTF. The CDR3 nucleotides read TGCAGTGCTAGAGATCTCAGGTCTGGGGCCAACGTCCTGACTTTC.

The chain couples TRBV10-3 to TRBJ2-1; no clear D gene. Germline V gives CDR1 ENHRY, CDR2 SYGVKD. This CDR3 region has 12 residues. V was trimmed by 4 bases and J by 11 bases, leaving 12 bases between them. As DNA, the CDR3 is TGTGCCATCAGTGGCTCCACTCCGAAGCAGTTCTTC. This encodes CAISGSTPKQFF.

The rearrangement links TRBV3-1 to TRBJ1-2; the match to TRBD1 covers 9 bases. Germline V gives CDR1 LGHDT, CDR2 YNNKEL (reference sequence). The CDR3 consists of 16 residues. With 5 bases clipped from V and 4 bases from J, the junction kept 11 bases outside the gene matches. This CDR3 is CASSTLPGQGGYGYTF. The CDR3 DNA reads TGTGCCAGCAGCACATTACCGGGACAGGGAGGCTATGGCTACACCTTC.

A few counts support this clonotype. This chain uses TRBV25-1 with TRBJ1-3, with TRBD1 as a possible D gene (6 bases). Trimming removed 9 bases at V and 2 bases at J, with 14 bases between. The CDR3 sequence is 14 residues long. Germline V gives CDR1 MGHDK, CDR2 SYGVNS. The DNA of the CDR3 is TGTGCCAGGGACAGAGGGTATACTGGAAACACCATATATTTT. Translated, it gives CARDRGYTGNTIYF.

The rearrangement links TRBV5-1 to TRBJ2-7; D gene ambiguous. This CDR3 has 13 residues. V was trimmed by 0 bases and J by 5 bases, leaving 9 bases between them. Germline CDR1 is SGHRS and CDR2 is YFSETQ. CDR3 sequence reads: CASSLEGSDEQYF. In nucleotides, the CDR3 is TGCGCCAGCAGCTTGGAGGGTTCGGACGAGCAGTACTTC.

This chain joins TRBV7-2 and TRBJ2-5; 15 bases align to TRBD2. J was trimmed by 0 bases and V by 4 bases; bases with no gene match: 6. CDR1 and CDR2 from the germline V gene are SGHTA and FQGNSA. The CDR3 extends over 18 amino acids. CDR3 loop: CASSSFGLAGGNQETQYF. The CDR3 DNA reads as TGTGCCAGCAGCTCTTTCGGACTAGCGGGGGGGAACCAAGAGACCCAGTACTTC.

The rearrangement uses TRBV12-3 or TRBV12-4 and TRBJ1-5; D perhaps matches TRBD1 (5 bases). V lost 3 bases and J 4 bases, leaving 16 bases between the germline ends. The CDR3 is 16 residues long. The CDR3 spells CASSFGAVELNQPQHF. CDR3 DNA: TGTGCCAGCAGTTTCGGGGCGGTGGAATTGAATCAGCCCCAGCATTTT.